A selection of T cell receptor beta chains follows, all from one sample in a study of breast tumors, draining lymph nodes, adjacent tissues. TCRdb ran MiXCR on the multiplex PCR reads and lists one entry per CDR3 protein. The data contain 180,000 or so distinct CDR3 sequences, approximately 30% of them singletons. The sample consisted of axillary lymph node tissue. Receptor source: a female donor with breast cancer. Some clones in this sample may be carry-over from other donors' samples. CDR3s include the opening cysteine and the closing phenylalanine or tryptophan. The D gene is left open where the match is weak. Only part of the rows carry a size: once, few, many, or a class if the clone is expanded.

v_gene: TRBV20-1; j_gene: TRBJ2-7; d_gene: .; abundance: many; CDR3aa: CSAGGQGGYEQYF; CDR3nt: TGCAGTGCTGGGGGGCAGGGGGGCTACGAGCAGTACTTC
v_gene: TRBV3-1; j_gene: TRBJ1-5; d_gene: .; abundance: many; CDR3aa: CASSQDQLRNQPQHF; CDR3nt: TGTGCCAGCAGCCAAGATCAACTGAGGAATCAGCCCCAGCATTTT
v_gene: TRBV2; j_gene: TRBJ2-7; d_gene: TRBD1; abundance: many; CDR3aa: CASKKGGTGTYEQYF; CDR3nt: TGTGCCAGCAAAAAGGGGGGGACAGGGACCTACGAGCAGTACTTC
v_gene: TRBV20-1; j_gene: TRBJ2-1; d_gene: .; abundance: many; CDR3aa: CSARGARVFF; CDR3nt: TGCAGTGCTAGGGGGGCGAGAGTGTTCTTC
v_gene: TRBV6-1; j_gene: TRBJ2-7; d_gene: .; abundance: many; CDR3aa: CASSEPPWTLSYEQYF; CDR3nt: TGTGCCAGCAGTGAACCCCCATGGACTTTAAGCTACGAGCAGTACTTC
v_gene: TRBV6-6; j_gene: TRBJ2-2; d_gene: .; abundance: many; CDR3aa: CASSYPGGRNTGELFF; CDR3nt: TGTGCCAGCAGTTACCCTGGGGGGAGGAACACCGGGGAGCTGTTTTTT
v_gene: TRBV18; j_gene: TRBJ2-7; d_gene: TRBD1; abundance: many; CDR3aa: CASSPKGQGAYEQYF; CDR3nt: TGTGCCAGCTCACCGAAGGGACAGGGGGCTTACGAGCAGTACTTC
v_gene: TRBV7-2; j_gene: TRBJ2-7; d_gene: .; abundance: many; CDR3aa: CASSSPGGLRIGDYEQYF; CDR3nt: TGTGCCAGCAGCTCCCCAGGGGGACTAAGGATCGGGGATTACGAGCAGTACTTC
v_gene: TRBV6-2/TRBV6-3; j_gene: TRBJ2-7; d_gene: TRBD2; abundance: few; CDR3aa: CASSPSGSPSVGQYF; CDR3nt: TGTGCCAGCAGTCCTAGCGGGAGCCCCTCGGTCGGGCAGTACTTC
v_gene: TRBV9; j_gene: TRBJ2-3; d_gene: TRBD2; abundance: many; CDR3aa: CASSVGSGTSGGGTQYF; CDR3nt: TGTGCCAGCAGCGTCGGATCCGGGACTAGCGGGGGGGGCACGCAGTATTTT
v_gene: TRBV20-1; j_gene: TRBJ1-4; d_gene: .; abundance: .; CDR3aa: CSARDSGAGAEKLFF; CDR3nt: TGCAGTGCTAGAGACTCCGGGGCAGGGGCAGAAAAACTGTTTTTT
v_gene: TRBV4-2; j_gene: TRBJ2-1; d_gene: .; abundance: many; CDR3aa: CASKRPGDYNEQFF; CDR3nt: TGTGCCAGCAAGCGACCGGGGGATTACAATGAGCAGTTCTTC
v_gene: TRBV2; j_gene: TRBJ2-7; d_gene: TRBD1; abundance: many; CDR3aa: CASKGVTGQGIYEQYF; CDR3nt: TGTGCCAGCAAGGGGGTCACGGGACAGGGTATCTACGAGCAGTACTTC
v_gene: TRBV6-1; j_gene: TRBJ1-2; d_gene: .; abundance: once; CDR3aa: CASSEGGTTAYGYTF; CDR3nt: TGTGCCAGCAGTGAAGGGGGGACAACAGCCTATGGCTACACCTTC
v_gene: TRBV18; j_gene: TRBJ1-2; d_gene: .; abundance: .; CDR3aa: CASSLGSYGYTF; CDR3nt: TGTGCCAGCTCACTTGGCAGCTATGGCTACACCTTC
v_gene: TRBV28; j_gene: TRBJ1-2; d_gene: .; abundance: many; CDR3aa: CASSGRGVGYGYTF; CDR3nt: TGTGCCAGCAGTGGTAGGGGAGTAGGGTATGGCTACACCTTC
v_gene: TRBV12-3/TRBV12-4; j_gene: TRBJ1-1; d_gene: .; abundance: few; CDR3aa: CASNWGRQGLGTEAFF; CDR3nt: TGTGCCAGCAATTGGGGCCGTCAGGGACTAGGGACTGAAGCTTTCTTT
v_gene: TRBV5-1; j_gene: TRBJ2-3; d_gene: .; abundance: many; CDR3aa: CASSLAGRDPDTQYF; CDR3nt: TGCGCCAGCAGCTTGGCAGGGCGGGATCCAGATACGCAGTATTTT